Detailed here is one TCR beta chain. This record belongs to a study of T cells in Graves' hyperthyroidism and ophthalmopathy. Germline CDR1 and CDR2: LNHNV and YYDKDF (reference sequence). This CDR3 is 17 amino acids long. After removal of 5 bases from V and 3 bases from J, the junction contained 10 bases not matched to a gene. Amplified regions were TCR beta CDR3 sequences from RNA transcripts. TCR CDR3 underwent first-round RT-PCR with the HTBI primer set. TCRdb reprocessed the multiplex PCR reads via MiXCR and lists one record per CDR3 protein. The table has about 570,000 distinct CDR3 sequences, about half seen once.

The sequenced sample was peripheral blood or thyroid tissue (not recorded which). The receptor comes from an adult woman with Graves' disease, either hyperthyroidism or ophthalmopathy (not recorded which). The gene calls are TRBV15 and TRBJ2-1; TRBD2 agrees at 10 bases. The chain's CDR3 is CATSHSLTSGNYNEQFF. The CDR3 bases are TGTGCCACCAGCCACTCCTTAACTAGCGGGAACTACAATGAGCAGTTCTTC.